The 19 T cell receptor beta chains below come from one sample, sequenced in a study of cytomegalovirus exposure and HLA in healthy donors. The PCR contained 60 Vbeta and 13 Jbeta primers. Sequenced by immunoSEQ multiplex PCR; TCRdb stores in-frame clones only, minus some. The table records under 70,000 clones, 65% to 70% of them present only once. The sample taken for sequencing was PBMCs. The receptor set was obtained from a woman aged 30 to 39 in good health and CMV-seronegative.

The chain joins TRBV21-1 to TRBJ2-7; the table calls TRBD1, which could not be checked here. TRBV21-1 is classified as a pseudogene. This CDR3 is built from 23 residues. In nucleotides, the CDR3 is TGTGCCAGCAGCAAAGGCCCGCTGGGTTGGGACAGGGTATTTGAGTGGTATTTCTACGAGCAGTACTTC. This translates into CASSKGPLGWDRVFEWYFYEQYF.

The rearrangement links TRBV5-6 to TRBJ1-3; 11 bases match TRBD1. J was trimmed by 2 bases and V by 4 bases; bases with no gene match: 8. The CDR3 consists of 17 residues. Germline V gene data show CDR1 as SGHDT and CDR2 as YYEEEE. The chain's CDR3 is CASSPWGTGGTGNTIYF. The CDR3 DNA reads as TGTGCCAGCAGCCCCTGGGGGACAGGGGGAACTGGAAACACCATATATTTT. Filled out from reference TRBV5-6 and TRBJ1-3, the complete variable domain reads DAGVTQSPTHLIKTRGQQVTLRCSPKSGHDTVSWYQQALGQGPQFIFQYYEEEERQRGNFPDRFSGHQFPNYSSELNVNALLLGDSALYLCASSPWGTGGTGNTIYFGEGSWLTVV.

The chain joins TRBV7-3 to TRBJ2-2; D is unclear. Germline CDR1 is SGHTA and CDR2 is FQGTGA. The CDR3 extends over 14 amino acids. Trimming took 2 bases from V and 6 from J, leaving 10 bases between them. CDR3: CASSLSPLAGELFF. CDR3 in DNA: TGTGCCAGCAGCTTATCCCCGCTAGCCGGGGAGCTGTTTTTT.

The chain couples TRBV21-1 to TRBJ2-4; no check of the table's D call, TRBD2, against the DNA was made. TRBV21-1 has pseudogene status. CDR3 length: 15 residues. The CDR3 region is CASSERSRKKNIQYF. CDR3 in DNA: TGTGCCAGCAGCGAGAGGTCTCGTAAAAAAAACATTCAGTACTTC.

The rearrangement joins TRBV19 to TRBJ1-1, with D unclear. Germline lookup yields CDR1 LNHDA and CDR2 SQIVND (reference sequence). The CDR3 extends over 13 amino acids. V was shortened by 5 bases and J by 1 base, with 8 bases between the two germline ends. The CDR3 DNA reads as TGTGCCAGTAGTCCGCGAGGGAACACTGAAGCTTTCTTT. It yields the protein CASSPRGNTEAFF.

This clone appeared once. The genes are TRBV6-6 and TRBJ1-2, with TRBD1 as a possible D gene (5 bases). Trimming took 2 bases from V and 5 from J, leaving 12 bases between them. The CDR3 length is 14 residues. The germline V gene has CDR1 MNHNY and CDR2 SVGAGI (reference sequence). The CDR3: CASSYEETEYGYTF. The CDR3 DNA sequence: TGTGCCAGCAGTTACGAGGAGACAGAATATGGCTACACCTTC.

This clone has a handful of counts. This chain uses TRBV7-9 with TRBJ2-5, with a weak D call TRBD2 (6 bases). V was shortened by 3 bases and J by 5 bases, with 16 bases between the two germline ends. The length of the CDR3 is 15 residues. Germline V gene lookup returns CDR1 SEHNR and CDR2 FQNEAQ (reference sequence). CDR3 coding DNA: TGTGCCAGCAGCTTCAACGGCGGGGACGTGGAGACCCAGTACTTC. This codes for CASSFNGGDVETQYF.

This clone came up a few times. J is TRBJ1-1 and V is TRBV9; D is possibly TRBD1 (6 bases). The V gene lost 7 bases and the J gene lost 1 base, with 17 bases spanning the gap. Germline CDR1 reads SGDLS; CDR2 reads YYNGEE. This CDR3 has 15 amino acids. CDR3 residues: CASGGIIRGNTEAFF. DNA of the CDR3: TGTGCCAGCGGGGGCATCATAAGGGGGAACACTGAAGCTTTCTTT.

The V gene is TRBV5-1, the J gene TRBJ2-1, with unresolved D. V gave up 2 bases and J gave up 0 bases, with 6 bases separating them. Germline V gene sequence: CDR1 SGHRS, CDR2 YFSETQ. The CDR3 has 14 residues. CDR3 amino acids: CASSFEASYNEQFF. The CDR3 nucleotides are TGCGCCAGCAGCTTCGAGGCCTCCTACAATGAGCAGTTCTTC. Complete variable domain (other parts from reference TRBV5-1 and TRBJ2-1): KAGVTQTPRYLIKTRGQQVTLSCSPISGHRSVSWYQQTPGQGLQFLFEYFSETQRNKGNFPGRFSGRQFSNSRSEMNVSTLELGDSALYLCASSFEASYNEQFFGPGTRLTVL.

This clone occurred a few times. The CDR3 DNA reads TGTGCCACAGGGGTAGGGTACGAGCAGTACTTC. This encodes CATGVGYEQYF. The chain uses TRBV6-1 and TRBJ2-7, with a weak D call TRBD1 (6 bases). Germline assignment: CDR1 MNHNS and CDR2 SASEGT. V was cut by 10 bases and J by 4 bases, with 11 bases left in between. The CDR3 runs 11 residues.

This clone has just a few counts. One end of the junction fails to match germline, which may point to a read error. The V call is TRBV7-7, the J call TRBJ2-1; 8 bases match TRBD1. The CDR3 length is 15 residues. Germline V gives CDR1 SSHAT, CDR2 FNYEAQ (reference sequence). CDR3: CASSSTGALVGEQFF. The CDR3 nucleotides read TGTGCTAGCAGCTCGACAGGGGCCCTGGTAGGTGAGCAGTTCTTC.

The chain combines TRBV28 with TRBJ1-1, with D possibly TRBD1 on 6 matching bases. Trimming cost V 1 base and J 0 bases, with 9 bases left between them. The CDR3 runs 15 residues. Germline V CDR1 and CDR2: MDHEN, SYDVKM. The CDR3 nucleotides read TGTGCCAGCAGTTTATACGGACAGCTGAACACTGAAGCTTTCTTT. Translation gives CASSLYGQLNTEAFF.

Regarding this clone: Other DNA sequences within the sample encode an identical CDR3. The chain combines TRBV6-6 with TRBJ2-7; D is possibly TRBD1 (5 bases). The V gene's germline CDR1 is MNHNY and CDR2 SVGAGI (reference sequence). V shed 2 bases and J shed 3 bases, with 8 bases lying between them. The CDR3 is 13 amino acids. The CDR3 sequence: CASSYRQGYEQYF. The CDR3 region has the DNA TGTGCCAGCAGTTACCGGCAGGGCTACGAGCAGTACTTC.

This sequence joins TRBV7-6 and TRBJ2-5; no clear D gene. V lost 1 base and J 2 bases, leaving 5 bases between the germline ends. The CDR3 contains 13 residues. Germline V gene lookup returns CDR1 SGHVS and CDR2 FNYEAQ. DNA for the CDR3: TGTGCCAGCAGCTTAGTCGGGCAAGAGACCCAGTACTTC. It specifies CASSLVGQETQYF.

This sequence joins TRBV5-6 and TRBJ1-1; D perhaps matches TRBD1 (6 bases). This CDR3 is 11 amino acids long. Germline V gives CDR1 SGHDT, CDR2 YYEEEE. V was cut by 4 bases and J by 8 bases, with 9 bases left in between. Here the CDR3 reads CASSVGTEAFF. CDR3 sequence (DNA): TGTGCCAGCAGCGTCGGGACAGAAGCTTTCTTT.

The CDR3 DNA reads TGTGCCAGCGGGCGATTTGGGGCGGGGGCTGAAGCTTTCTTT. Its protein is CASGRFGAGAEAFF. The V call is TRBV6-1, the J call TRBJ1-1; possibly TRBD1 for D (5 bases). CDR1 is MNHNS and CDR2 is SASEGT in the germline V gene. The V and J ends lost 8 bases and 6 bases respectively, with 19 bases between them. The CDR3 sequence is 14 residues long.

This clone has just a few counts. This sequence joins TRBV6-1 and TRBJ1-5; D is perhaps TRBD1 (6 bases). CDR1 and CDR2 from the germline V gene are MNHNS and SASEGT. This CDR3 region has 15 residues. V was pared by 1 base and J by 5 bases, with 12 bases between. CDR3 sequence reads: CASSEDRVGYQPQHF. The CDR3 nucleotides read TGTGCCAGCAGTGAAGACAGGGTGGGGTATCAGCCCCAGCATTTT.

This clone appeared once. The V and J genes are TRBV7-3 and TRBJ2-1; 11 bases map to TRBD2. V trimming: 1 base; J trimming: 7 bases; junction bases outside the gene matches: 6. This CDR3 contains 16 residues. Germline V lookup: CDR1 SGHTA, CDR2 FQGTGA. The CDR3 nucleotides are TGTGCCAGCAGCTTAAGGCCAGGACTAGCGGGTAATGAGCAGTTCTTC. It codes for CASSLRPGLAGNEQFF.

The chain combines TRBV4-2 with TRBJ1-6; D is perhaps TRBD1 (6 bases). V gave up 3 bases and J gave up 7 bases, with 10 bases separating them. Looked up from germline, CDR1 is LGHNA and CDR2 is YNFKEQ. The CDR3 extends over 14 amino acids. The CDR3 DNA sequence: TGTGCCAGCAGCCAGGTCAGGGGAAATTCACCCCTCCACTTT. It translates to CASSQVRGNSPLHF.